What follows is one T cell receptor beta chain and its context. Antigen unknown. The data derive from a study of human T cells and chemical hapten exposure. Study findings and constraints: No change in TCRs above 1 in 1000 frequency was produced by DPC sensitization.

From germline, CDR1 is SGHVS and CDR2 FQNEAQ. Trimming took off 3 bases at V and 4 bases at J, with 18 bases between the two ends. This CDR3 comprises 16 residues. The sample's time point: patch test 3, about 24 weeks after DPC sensitization. Treatment indicated: therapeutic diphenylcyclopropenone sensitization with weekly scalp DPC. TCRdb ran MiXCR on the RACE reads and lists one entry per CDR3 protein. The data hold about 190,000 distinct CDR3 sequences, with under 30% observed a single time. Sample: whole blood, taken in connection with sensitization to the hapten diphenylcyclopropenone (DPC). V is TRBV7-8 and J is TRBJ1-1; D possibly corresponds to TRBD1 (6 bases). This receptor was obtained from a woman between 35 and 50 years old with alopecia areata. Some clones in this sample may be carry-over from other donors' samples. As DNA, the CDR3 is TGTGCCAGCAGCTTGGCGGGGGGGGCGCAGGCCACTGAAGCTTTCTTT. As protein: CASSLAGGAQATEAFF.